This section outlines one TCR beta chain sequence together with its context. The antigen is undetermined. TCRdb used MiXCR to reprocess the reads, holding one entry per CDR3 protein. The table includes approximately 300,000 distinct CDR3 sequences, roughly 25% detected once. These data originate in a study of T cell repertoires in cytomegalovirus infection. Study results and limitations: There were HLA-C-restricted CMV-specific TCR beta clonotypes dominating the ex vivo response.

V dropped 6 bases and J dropped 5; count of bases not matched to a gene: 10. CDR3 size: 15 residues. This clonotype originated in a human donor in good health (CMV status not recorded). Some clones in this sample may be carry-over from other donors' samples. The rearrangement links TRBV12-3 or TRBV12-4 to TRBJ1-1; 9 nucleotides match TRBD1. The sample was cultured PBMCs, taken from culture after CMV antigen stimulation. CDR3 region: CASRRTGVLGTEAFF. CDR3 sequence (DNA): TGTGCCAGCAGGCGGACAGGGGTGTTGGGGACTGAAGCTTTCTTT.